This T cell receptor beta chain was recorded in a study of cytomegalovirus exposure and HLA in healthy donors. General study findings and limits: A classifier reportedly called cytomegalovirus status with high sensitivity and specificity. When analyzed later, a missense DCLRE1C variant was found to be linked to TCR beta V- and J-gene trimming. Most CMV-associated TCR beta chains appeared HLA-restricted in a later analysis.

V was clipped by 2 bases and J by 4 bases; unmatched bases: 8. The CDR3 extends over 16 amino acids. Germline assignment: CDR1 SGHRS and CDR2 YFSETQ. The study ran its PCR with 60 Vbeta and 13 Jbeta primers. Clones were sequenced by immunoSEQ multiplex PCR, and TCRdb holds only the in-frame ones, with some missing. The sample includes about 110,000 clones, roughly 76% of them seen just once. Notes on this clone: Antigen unknown.

The J gene is TRBJ2-3, the V gene TRBV5-1; 9 bases line up with TRBD1. Sequenced material: PBMCs. The TCR originated in a woman aged 45-65 years in good health and CMV-seropositive. This CDR3 reads CASSFIGTGQADTQYF. The CDR3 nucleotides read TGCGCCAGCAGCTTTATCGGGACAGGGCAGGCAGATACGCAGTATTTT.